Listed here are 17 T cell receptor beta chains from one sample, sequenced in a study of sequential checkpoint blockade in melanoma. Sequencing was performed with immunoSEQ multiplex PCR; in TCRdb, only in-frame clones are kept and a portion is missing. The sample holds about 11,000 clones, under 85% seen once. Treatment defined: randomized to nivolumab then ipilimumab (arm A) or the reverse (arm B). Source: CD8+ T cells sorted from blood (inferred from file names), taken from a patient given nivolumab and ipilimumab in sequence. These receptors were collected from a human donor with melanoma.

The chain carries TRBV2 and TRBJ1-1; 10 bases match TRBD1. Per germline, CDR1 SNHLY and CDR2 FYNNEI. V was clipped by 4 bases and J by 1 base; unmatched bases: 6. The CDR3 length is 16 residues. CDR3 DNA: TGTGCCAGCAGTGCCGGGACAGGGGTCTCGAACACTGAAGCTTTCTTT. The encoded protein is CASSAGTGVSNTEAFF.

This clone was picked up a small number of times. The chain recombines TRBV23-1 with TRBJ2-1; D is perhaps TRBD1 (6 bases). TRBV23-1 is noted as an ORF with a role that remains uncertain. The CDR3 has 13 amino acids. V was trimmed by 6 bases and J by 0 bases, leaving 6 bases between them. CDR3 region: CASRDSSYNEQFF. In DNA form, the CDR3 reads TGCGCCAGCAGGGACAGCTCCTACAATGAGCAGTTCTTC.

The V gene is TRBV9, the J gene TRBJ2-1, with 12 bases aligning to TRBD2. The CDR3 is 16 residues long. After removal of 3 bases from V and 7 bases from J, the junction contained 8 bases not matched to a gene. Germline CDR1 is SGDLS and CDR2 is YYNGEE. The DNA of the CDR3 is TGTGCCAGCAGCGAGCCCCTAGCGGGGGGGCATAATGAGCAGTTCTTC. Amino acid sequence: CASSEPLAGGHNEQFF.

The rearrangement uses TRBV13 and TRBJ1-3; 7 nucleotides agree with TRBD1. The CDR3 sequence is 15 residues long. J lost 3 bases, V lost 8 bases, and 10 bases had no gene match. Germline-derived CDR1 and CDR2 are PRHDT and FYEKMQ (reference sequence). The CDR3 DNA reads TGTGCCAGCCGGGTGGCAGGGGGATTTGGAAACACCATATATTTT. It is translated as CASRVAGGFGNTIYF.

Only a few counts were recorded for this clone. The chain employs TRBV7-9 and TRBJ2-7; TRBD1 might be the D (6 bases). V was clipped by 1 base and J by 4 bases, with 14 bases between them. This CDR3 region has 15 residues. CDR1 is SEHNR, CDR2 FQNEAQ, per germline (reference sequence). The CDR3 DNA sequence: TGTGCCAGCAGCTTAGGGGGACACGGCCTTTACGAGCAGTACTTC. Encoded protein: CASSLGGHGLYEQYF.

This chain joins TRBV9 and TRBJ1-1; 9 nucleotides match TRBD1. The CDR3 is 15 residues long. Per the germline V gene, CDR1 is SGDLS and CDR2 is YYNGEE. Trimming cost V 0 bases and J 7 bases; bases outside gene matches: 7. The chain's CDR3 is CASSVGGDRAVEAFF. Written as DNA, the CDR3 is TGTGCCAGCAGCGTAGGAGGGGACAGGGCCGTTGAAGCTTTCTTT.

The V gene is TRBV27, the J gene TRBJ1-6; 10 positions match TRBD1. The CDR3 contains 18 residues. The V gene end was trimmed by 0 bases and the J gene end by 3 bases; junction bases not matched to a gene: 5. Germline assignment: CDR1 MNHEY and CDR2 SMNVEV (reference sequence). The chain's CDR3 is CASSLSTGGLFYNSPLHF. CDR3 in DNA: TGTGCCAGCAGTTTATCGACAGGGGGCTTATTCTATAATTCACCCCTCCACTTT.

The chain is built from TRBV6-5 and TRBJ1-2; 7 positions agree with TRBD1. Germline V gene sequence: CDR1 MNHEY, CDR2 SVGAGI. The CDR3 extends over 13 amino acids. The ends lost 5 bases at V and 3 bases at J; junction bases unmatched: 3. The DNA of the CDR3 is TGTGCCAGCAGTCTAACAGGGGACTATGGCTACACCTTC. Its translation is CASSLTGDYGYTF.

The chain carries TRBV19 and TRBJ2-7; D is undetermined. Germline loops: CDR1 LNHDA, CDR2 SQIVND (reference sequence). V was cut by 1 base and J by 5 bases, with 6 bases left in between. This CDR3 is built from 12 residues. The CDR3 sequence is CASSIGRDEQYF. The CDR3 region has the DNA TGTGCCAGTAGTATAGGAAGAGACGAGCAGTACTTC.

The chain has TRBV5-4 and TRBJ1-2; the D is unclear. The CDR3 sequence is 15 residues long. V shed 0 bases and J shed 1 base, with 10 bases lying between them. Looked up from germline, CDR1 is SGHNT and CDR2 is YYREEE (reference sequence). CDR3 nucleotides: TGTGCCAGCAGCTTGGATCGTCTTATTAACTATGGCTACACCTTC. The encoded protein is CASSLDRLINYGYTF.

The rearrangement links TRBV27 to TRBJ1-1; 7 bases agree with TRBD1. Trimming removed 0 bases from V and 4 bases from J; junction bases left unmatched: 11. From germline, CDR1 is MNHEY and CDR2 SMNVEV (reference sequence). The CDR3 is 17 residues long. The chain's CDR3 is CASSLSPSRGDGTEAFF. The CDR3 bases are TGTGCCAGCAGTTTATCCCCCAGCAGGGGGGACGGCACTGAAGCTTTCTTT.

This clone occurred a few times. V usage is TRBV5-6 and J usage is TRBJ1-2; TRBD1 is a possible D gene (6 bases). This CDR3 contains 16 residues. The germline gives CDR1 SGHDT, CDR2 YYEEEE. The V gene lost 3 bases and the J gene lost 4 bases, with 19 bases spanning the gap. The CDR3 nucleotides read TGTGCCAGCAGCTCTACTCAACAGGGTACCCTCTATGGCTACACCTTC. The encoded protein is CASSSTQQGTLYGYTF. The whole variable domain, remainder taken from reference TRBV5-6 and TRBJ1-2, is DAGVTQSPTHLIKTRGQQVTLRCSPKSGHDTVSWYQQALGQGPQFIFQYYEEEERQRGNFPDRFSGHQFPNYSSELNVNALLLGDSALYLCASSSTQQGTLYGYTFGSGTRLTVV.

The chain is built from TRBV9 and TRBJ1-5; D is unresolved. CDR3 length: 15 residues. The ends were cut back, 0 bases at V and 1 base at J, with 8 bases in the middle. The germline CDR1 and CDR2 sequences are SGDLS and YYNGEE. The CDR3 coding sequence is TGTGCCAGCAGCGTAGCTTGGGAGAGCAATCAGCCCCAGCATTTT. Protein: CASSVAWESNQPQHF.

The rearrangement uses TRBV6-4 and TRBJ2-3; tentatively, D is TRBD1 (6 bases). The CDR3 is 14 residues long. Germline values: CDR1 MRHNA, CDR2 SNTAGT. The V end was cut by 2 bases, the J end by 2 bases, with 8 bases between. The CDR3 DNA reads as TGTGCCAGCAGTGACGGGGGACACACAGATACGCAGTATTTT. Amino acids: CASSDGGHTDTQYF.

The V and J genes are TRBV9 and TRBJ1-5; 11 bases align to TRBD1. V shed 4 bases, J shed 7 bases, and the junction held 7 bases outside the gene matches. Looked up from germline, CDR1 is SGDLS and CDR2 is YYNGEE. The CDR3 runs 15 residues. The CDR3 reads CASSPGTGGNQPQHF. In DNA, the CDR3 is TGTGCCAGCAGCCCCGGGACAGGGGGAAACCAGCCCCAGCATTTT.

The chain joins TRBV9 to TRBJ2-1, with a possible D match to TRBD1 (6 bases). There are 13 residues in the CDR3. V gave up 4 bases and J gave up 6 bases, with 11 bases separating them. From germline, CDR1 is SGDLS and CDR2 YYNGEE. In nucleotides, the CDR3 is TGTGCCAGCAGCCCGGGACACCCCAATGAGCAGTTCTTC. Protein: CASSPGHPNEQFF.

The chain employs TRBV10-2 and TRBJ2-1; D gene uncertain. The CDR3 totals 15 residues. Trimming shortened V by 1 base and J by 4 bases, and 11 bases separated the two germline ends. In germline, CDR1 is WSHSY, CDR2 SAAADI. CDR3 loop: CASSEWAGTYNEQFF. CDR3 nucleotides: TGCGCCAGCAGTGAGTGGGCAGGTACTTACAATGAGCAGTTCTTC.